The text below deals with one T cell receptor beta chain. The sample is drawn from a study of control samples from healthy donors and cancer patients. Method: immunoSEQ multiplex PCR; TCRdb's copy keeps in-frame clones and lacks some. The sample shows about 190,000 clones, about 89% of them seen only once. Germline V gives CDR1 SGDLS, CDR2 YYNGEE. This CDR3 has 16 residues. Trimming stripped 0 bases from V and 0 bases from J, with 9 bases between. The genes are TRBV9 and TRBJ2-2; perhaps TRBD1 as D (5 bases). The sequencing input was blood. This clonotype originated in a man between 25 and 39 years old in good health. The DNA for the CDR3 is TGTGCCAGCAGCGTAGGACAGTACGCGAACACCGGGGAGCTGTTTTTT. Translated, it gives CASSVGQYANTGELFF.